A selection of T cell receptor beta chains follows, all from one sample in a study of blood T cell repertoires in COVID-19. The table came from immunoSEQ multiplex PCR; TCRdb's copy has only in-frame clones and leaves some out. The sample contains approximately 240,000 clones, 65% to 85% of which appear only once. Specimen: peripheral blood. Source of these receptors: a human donor in a cohort sampled during active COVID-19. Both conserved end residues are part of each CDR3. D genes are given only for firm matches. Clone size is given for some rows only: seen once, a few or many times, or a class if the clone is expanded.

size: NA; V: TRBV13; D: TRBD1; J: TRBJ2-3; CDR3: CASSSDRGDSTDTQYF; DNA: TGTGCCAGCAGCTCGGACAGGGGCGATAGCACAGATACGCAGTATTTT
size: NA; V: TRBV27; D: TRBD2; J: TRBJ2-3; CDR3: CASSASRTSGSGQYF; DNA: TGTGCCAGCAGTGCTTCTAGGACTAGCGGGAGTGGGCAGTATTTT
size: NA; V: TRBV5-1; D: TRBD2; J: TRBJ2-7; CDR3: CASSLAVGLAVSPNEQYF; DNA: TGCGCCAGCAGCTTGGCCGTAGGACTAGCGGTCTCTCCTAACGAGCAGTACTTC
size: once; V: TRBV20-1; D: NA; J: TRBJ2-3; CDR3: CSASGSRGGLTDTQYF; DNA: TGCAGTGCAAGTGGGTCGAGAGGAGGTCTCACAGATACGCAGTATTTT
size: NA; V: TRBV2; D: NA; J: TRBJ2-3; CDR3: CASSAGSDTQYF; DNA: TGTGCCAGCAGTGCGGGGTCAGATACGCAGTATTTT
size: NA; V: TRBV3-1/TRBV3-2; D: NA; J: TRBJ1-5; CDR3: CASSQQGQGQPQHF; DNA: TGTGCCAGCAGCCAGCAGGGTCAGGGTCAGCCCCAGCATTTT
size: NA; V: TRBV2; D: NA; J: TRBJ1-1; CDR3: CASNRDTNTEAFF; DNA: TGTGCCAGCAACCGGGACACCAACACTGAAGCTTTCTTT
size: few; V: TRBV29-1; D: TRBD2; J: TRBJ2-1; CDR3: CSATGGSYNEQFF; DNA: TGCAGCGCCACGGGGGGCTCCTACAATGAGCAGTTCTTC
size: NA; V: TRBV7-2; D: NA; J: TRBJ2-7; CDR3: CASSRPGGFPYEQYF; DNA: TGTGCCAGCAGCCGCCCGGGGGGCTTCCCCTACGAGCAGTACTTC
size: NA; V: TRBV3-1/TRBV3-2; D: NA; J: TRBJ2-7; CDR3: CASSQGFASGPGGIYEQYF; DNA: TGTGCCAGCAGCCAAGGTTTTGCTAGTGGCCCTGGAGGGATCTACGAGCAGTACTTC
size: NA; V: TRBV10-1; D: TRBD1; J: TRBJ2-3; CDR3: CASSGRAGQGRTDTQYF; DNA: TGCGCCAGCAGTGGACGAGCGGGACAGGGACGCACAGATACGCAGTATTTT
size: NA; V: TRBV7-9; D: NA; J: TRBJ1-1; CDR3: CASSLVGVYTEAFF; DNA: TGTGCCAGCAGCTTAGTCGGGGTGTACACTGAAGCTTTCTTT
size: NA; V: TRBV11-2; D: NA; J: TRBJ2-1; CDR3: CASSSQPGSGTLNEQFF; DNA: TGTGCCAGCAGCTCGCAGCCGGGGTCCGGGACACTGAATGAGCAGTTCTTC
size: NA; V: TRBV4-2; D: TRBD2; J: TRBJ2-7; CDR3: CASSQDLPLAGGQYEQYF; DNA: TGTGCCAGCAGCCAAGACCTCCCTTTGGCGGGGGGGCAATACGAGCAGTACTTC
size: NA; V: TRBV7-9; D: NA; J: TRBJ2-3; CDR3: CASSPTGNTDTQYF; DNA: TGTGCCAGCAGCCCCACAGGGAATACAGATACGCAGTATTTT
size: NA; V: TRBV3-1/TRBV3-2; D: NA; J: TRBJ2-6; CDR3: CASSQRVQGAISGANVLTF; DNA: TGTGCCAGCAGCCAGCGAGTACAGGGAGCCATCTCTGGGGCCAACGTCCTGACTTTC
size: NA; V: TRBV5-4; D: NA; J: TRBJ2-7; CDR3: CASSWTGNNEQYF; DNA: TGTGCCAGCTCCTGGACTGGAAATAACGAGCAGTACTTC
size: NA; V: TRBV21-1; D: NA; J: TRBJ2-3; CDR3: CASSKGGGRAPDTQYF; DNA: TGTGCCAGCAGCAAGGGGGGCGGGAGGGCCCCAGATACGCAGTATTTT
size: NA; V: TRBV11-2; D: NA; J: TRBJ2-4; CDR3: CASSSTQNIQYF; DNA: TGTGCCAGCAGCTCCACTCAAAACATTCAGTACTTC
size: once; V: TRBV6-5; D: NA; J: TRBJ2-3; CDR3: CASSYSASSGTDTQYF; DNA: TGTGCCAGCAGTTACTCGGCTAGCTCTGGCACAGATACGCAGTATTTT
size: few; V: TRBV5-6; D: NA; J: TRBJ1-1; CDR3: CASSLSGGLNTEAFF; DNA: TGTGCCAGCAGCTTGTCGGGGGGGCTGAACACTGAAGCTTTCTTT
size: NA; V: TRBV2; D: NA; J: TRBJ2-1; CDR3: CASSEYGGIYNEQFF; DNA: TGTGCCAGCAGTGAATACGGGGGTATTTACAATGAGCAGTTCTTC
size: NA; V: TRBV5-6; D: NA; J: TRBJ2-3; CDR3: CASIPKGIRTDTQYF; DNA: TGTGCCAGCATCCCCAAGGGGATCCGCACAGATACGCAGTATTTT
size: NA; V: TRBV10-1; D: TRBD2; J: TRBJ2-7; CDR3: CASSESVASGPYEQYF; DNA: TGCGCCAGCAGTGAGTCTGTAGCTAGCGGCCCCTACGAGCAGTACTTC
size: NA; V: TRBV27; D: NA; J: TRBJ1-4; CDR3: CASSASRIQVDEKLFF; DNA: TGTGCCAGCAGTGCGTCGAGAATTCAGGTTGATGAAAAACTGTTTTTT
size: NA; V: TRBV6-5; D: NA; J: TRBJ2-5; CDR3: CASTRGRGRETQYF; DNA: TGTGCCAGCACCAGGGGCAGGGGAAGAGAGACCCAGTACTTC
size: NA; V: TRBV10-2; D: NA; J: TRBJ1-3; CDR3: CASSDTQGSGNTIYF; DNA: TGCGCCAGCAGTGACACGCAGGGGTCTGGAAACACCATATATTTT
size: NA; V: TRBV2; D: NA; J: TRBJ2-5; CDR3: CASSRAQGGTQYF; DNA: TGTGCCAGCAGTAGGGCCCAGGGGGGGACCCAGTACTTC
size: NA; V: TRBV20-1; D: NA; J: TRBJ2-3; CDR3: CSAADTDTQYF; DNA: TGCAGTGCCGCGGACACAGATACGCAGTATTTT
size: NA; V: TRBV10-3; D: NA; J: TRBJ1-1; CDR3: CAITQELNTEAFF; DNA: TGTGCCATCACTCAGGAATTAAACACTGAAGCTTTCTTT
size: NA; V: TRBV3-1/TRBV3-2; D: TRBD1; J: TRBJ1-2; CDR3: CASSLTGTGGYTF; DNA: TGTGCCAGCAGCTTGACAGGGACGGGTGGCTACACCTTC
size: NA; V: TRBV14; D: TRBD1; J: TRBJ1-1; CDR3: CASSQARTGRTEAFF; DNA: TGTGCCAGCAGCCAAGCCCGGACAGGGCGCACTGAAGCTTTCTTT
size: once; V: TRBV12-3/TRBV12-4; D: NA; J: TRBJ1-2; CDR3: CASSFRQGYGYTF; DNA: TGTGCCAGCAGTTTCCGTCAGGGCTATGGCTACACCTTC
size: NA; V: TRBV6-1; D: NA; J: TRBJ2-7; CDR3: CASSAVTGGFYYEQYF; DNA: TGTGCCAGCAGTGCCGTTACCGGGGGTTTTTACTACGAGCAGTACTTC
size: once; V: TRBV28; D: NA; J: TRBJ1-1; CDR3: CGARMNTEAFF; DNA: TGTGGGGCACGGATGAACACTGAAGCTTTCTTT
size: NA; V: TRBV28; D: NA; J: TRBJ1-6; CDR3: CASSNLTGISSYNSPLHF; DNA: TGTGCCAGCAGTAACCTAACAGGAATAAGCTCCTATAATTCACCCCTCCACTTT
size: NA; V: TRBV29-1; D: NA; J: TRBJ1-1; CDR3: CSVLNQGNTEAFF; DNA: TGCAGCGTTTTAAATCAGGGGAACACTGAAGCTTTCTTT
size: few; V: TRBV5-1; D: NA; J: TRBJ2-2; CDR3: CASSLDRPTGELFF; DNA: TGCGCCAGCAGTTTGGACAGACCCACCGGGGAGCTGTTTTTT
size: NA; V: TRBV24-1; D: TRBD2; J: TRBJ2-5; CDR3: CATSDILAGVQETQYF; DNA: TGTGCCACCAGTGACATTCTAGCGGGAGTACAAGAGACCCAGTACTTC
size: NA; V: TRBV5-1; D: NA; J: TRBJ2-3; CDR3: CASSLFTRSTDTQYF; DNA: TGCGCCAGCAGCTTGTTCACGAGGAGCACAGATACGCAGTATTTT
size: NA; V: TRBV5-1; D: NA; J: TRBJ2-7; CDR3: CASSSYGKSTSREEEQYF; DNA: TGCGCCAGCAGCTCATATGGGAAATCTACTTCCCGGGAAGAGGAGCAGTACTTC
size: NA; V: TRBV6-1; D: NA; J: TRBJ2-7; CDR3: CASSEHGRDSSLHF; DNA: TGTGCCAGCAGTGAACACGGTAGGGACTCATCCCTCCATTTC
size: NA; V: TRBV19; D: NA; J: TRBJ1-4; CDR3: CASTLGHLKAATNEKLFF; DNA: TGTGCCAGTACCTTGGGACACTTAAAAGCGGCAACTAATGAAAAACTGTTTTTT
size: NA; V: TRBV10-1; D: NA; J: TRBJ1-3; CDR3: CASSPEISGNTIYF; DNA: TGCGCCAGCAGTCCGGAGATTTCTGGAAACACCATATATTTT
size: NA; V: TRBV10-2; D: NA; J: TRBJ1-1; CDR3: CASSREFEAFF; DNA: TGCGCCAGCAGTAGAGAATTCGAAGCTTTCTTT
size: few; V: TRBV27; D: NA; J: TRBJ2-2; CDR3: CASSLLGGAVGPGELFF; DNA: TGTGCCAGCAGTTTATTAGGGGGGGCGGTTGGTCCCGGGGAGCTGTTTTTT
size: NA; V: TRBV19; D: NA; J: TRBJ1-5; CDR3: CASSIRGRGNQPQHF; DNA: TGTGCCAGTAGTATAAGGGGCCGGGGCAATCAGCCCCAGCATTTT
size: NA; V: TRBV7-9; D: NA; J: TRBJ1-3; CDR3: CASSSGHGNTIYF; DNA: TGTGCCAGCAGCTCAGGGCATGGAAACACCATATATTTT
size: NA; V: TRBV19; D: TRBD1; J: TRBJ1-5; CDR3: CASAPGDRDRNQPQHF; DNA: TGTGCCAGCGCCCCCGGAGACAGGGACCGCAATCAGCCCCAGCATTTT
size: NA; V: TRBV30; D: TRBD1; J: TRBJ1-4; CDR3: CAWSVGGGVEKLFF; DNA: TGTGCCTGGAGTGTAGGAGGGGGCGTTGAAAAACTGTTTTTT